The T cell receptor (beta chain) under discussion was sequenced for a study of cytotoxic CD8 clonotypes in ibrutinib-treated CLL. Study-level results: Sustained-remission and progressing patients' sampling times differed. Researchers report that baseline clonality outpaced age-matched healthy donors and tracked circulating CD8+ T-cell counts. Clonality showed a rise at ibrutinib response that reversed toward baseline at progression.

Deep sequencing aimed at 1 in 200,000 to 1 in 1 million T cells' resolution. The assay was immunoSEQ multiplex PCR, and TCRdb's table has in-frame clones only and misses some. In the table there are about 140,000 clones, around 80% of which are singletons. The length of the CDR3 is 13 residues. Germline-derived CDR1 and CDR2 are SGHVS and FNYEAQ. Trimming took off 5 bases at V and 5 bases at J, with 12 bases between the two ends. Of note for this clone: Its antigen is unknown.

The gene calls are TRBV7-6 and TRBJ2-5; D gene ambiguous. This receptor was taken from a human donor with chronic lymphocytic leukemia. Sequences were derived from PBMCs, sampled after 36 months of ibrutinib treatment. The CDR3 bases are TGTGCCAGCAGCCAACTCCGTCTGGAGACCCAGTACTTC. Encoded protein: CASSQLRLETQYF.